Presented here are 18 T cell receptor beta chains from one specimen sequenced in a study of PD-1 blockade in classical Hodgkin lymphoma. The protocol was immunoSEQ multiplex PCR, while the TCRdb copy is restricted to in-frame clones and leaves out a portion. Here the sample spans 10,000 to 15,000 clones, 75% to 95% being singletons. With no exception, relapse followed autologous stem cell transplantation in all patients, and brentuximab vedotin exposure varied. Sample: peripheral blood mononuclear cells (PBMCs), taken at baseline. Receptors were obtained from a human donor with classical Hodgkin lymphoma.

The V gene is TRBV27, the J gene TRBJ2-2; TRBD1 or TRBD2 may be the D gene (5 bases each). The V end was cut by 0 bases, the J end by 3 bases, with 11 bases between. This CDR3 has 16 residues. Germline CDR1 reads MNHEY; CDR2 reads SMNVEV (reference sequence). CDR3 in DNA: TGTGCCAGCAGTTTATCGAGGGCAGGGTACACCGGGGAGCTGTTTTTT. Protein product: CASSLSRAGYTGELFF.

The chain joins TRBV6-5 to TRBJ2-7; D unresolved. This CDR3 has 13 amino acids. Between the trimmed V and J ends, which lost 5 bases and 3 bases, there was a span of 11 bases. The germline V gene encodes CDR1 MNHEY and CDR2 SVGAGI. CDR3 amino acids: CASSRRLDYEQYF. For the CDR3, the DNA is TGTGCCAGCAGTCGGAGACTCGACTACGAGCAGTACTTC.

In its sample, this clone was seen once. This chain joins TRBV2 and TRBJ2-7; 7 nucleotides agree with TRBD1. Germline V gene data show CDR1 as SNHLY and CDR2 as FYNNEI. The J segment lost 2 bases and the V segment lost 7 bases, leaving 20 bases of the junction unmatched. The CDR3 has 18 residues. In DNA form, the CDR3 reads TGTGCCAGCATTGCAATCGAGAAAAGGGGGCTTTCTCCCTACGAGCAGTACTTC. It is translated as CASIAIEKRGLSPYEQYF.

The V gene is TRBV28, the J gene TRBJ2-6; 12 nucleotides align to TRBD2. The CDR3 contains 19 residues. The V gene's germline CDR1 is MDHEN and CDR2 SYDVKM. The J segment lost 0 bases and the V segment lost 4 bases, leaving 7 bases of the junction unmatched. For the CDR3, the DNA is TGTGCCAGCAGTTCCCTAGCGGGGGGGGGAACCTCTGGGGCCAACGTCCTGACTTTC. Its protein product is CASSSLAGGGTSGANVLTF.

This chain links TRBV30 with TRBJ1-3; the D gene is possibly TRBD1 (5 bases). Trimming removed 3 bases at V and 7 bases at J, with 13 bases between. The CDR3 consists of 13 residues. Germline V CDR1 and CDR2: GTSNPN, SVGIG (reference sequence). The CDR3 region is CAWSPKGTNTIYF. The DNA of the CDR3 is TGTGCCTGGAGCCCCAAGGGGACTAACACCATATATTTT.

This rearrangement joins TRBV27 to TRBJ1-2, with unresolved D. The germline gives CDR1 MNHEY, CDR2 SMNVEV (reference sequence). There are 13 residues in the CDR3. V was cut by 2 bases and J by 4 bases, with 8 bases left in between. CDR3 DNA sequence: TGTGCCAGCAGTTTACTCCCGGCCTATGGCTACACCTTC. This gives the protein CASSLLPAYGYTF.

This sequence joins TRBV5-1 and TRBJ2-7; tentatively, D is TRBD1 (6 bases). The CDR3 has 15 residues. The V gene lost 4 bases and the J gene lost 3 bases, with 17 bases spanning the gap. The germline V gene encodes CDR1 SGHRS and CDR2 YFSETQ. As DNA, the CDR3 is TGCGCCAGCAGCCTCCGGGACAATGGATACTACGAGCAGTACTTC. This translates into CASSLRDNGYYEQYF.

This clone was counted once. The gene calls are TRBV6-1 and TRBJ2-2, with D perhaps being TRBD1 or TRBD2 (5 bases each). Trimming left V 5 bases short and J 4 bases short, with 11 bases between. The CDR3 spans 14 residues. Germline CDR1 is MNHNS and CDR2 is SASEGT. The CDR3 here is CASSRDGVTGELFF. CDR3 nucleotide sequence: TGTGCCAGCAGTCGGGACGGGGTCACCGGGGAGCTGTTTTTT.

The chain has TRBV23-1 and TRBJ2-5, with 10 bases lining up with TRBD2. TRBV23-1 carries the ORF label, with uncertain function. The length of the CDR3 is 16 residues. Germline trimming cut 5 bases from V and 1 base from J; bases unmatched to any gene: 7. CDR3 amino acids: CASSISGTSVQETQYF. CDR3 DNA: TGCGCCAGCAGTATCTCCGGGACTAGCGTCCAAGAGACCCAGTACTTC.

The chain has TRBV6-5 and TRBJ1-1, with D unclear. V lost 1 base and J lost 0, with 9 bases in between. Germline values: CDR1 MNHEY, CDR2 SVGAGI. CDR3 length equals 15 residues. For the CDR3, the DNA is TGTGCCAGCAGTTACTTGTCCACGGTGAACACTGAAGCTTTCTTT. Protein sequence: CASSYLSTVNTEAFF.

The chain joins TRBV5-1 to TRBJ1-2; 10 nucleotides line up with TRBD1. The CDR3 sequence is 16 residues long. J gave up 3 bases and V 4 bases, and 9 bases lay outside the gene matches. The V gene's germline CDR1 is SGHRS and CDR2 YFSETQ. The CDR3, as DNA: TGCGCCAGCAGCGGTACCGGGACAGGGGCCTACTATGGCTACACCTTC. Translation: CASSGTGTGAYYGYTF.

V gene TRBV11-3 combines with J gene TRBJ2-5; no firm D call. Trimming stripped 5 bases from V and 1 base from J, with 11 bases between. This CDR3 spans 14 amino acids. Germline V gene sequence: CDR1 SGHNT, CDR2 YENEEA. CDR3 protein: CASSQSPTQETQYF. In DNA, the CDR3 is TGTGCCAGCAGCCAGTCACCGACCCAAGAGACCCAGTACTTC.

The CDR3 DNA follows: TGTGCCAGCAGCTTAAGATGGATCGAGCAGTTCTTC. Translated: CASSLRWIEQFF. The chain links TRBV7-9 to TRBJ2-1; D gene uncertain. The germline CDR1 and CDR2 sequences are SEHNR and FQNEAQ (reference sequence). Trimming left V 2 bases short and J 10 bases short, with 9 bases between. CDR3 length: 12 amino acids.

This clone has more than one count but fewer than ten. Here the CDR3 DNA reads TGTGCCATCGCAGATGGACAGGGCAGGGATCAGCCCCAGCATTTT. As protein: CAIADGQGRDQPQHF. This chain uses TRBV6-6 with TRBJ1-5; 8 bases align to TRBD1. The junction had 13 bases not matched to a gene; V was cut back by 10 bases and J by 5 bases. The CDR3 consists of 15 residues. CDR1 and CDR2 from the germline V gene are MNHNY and SVGAGI (reference sequence).

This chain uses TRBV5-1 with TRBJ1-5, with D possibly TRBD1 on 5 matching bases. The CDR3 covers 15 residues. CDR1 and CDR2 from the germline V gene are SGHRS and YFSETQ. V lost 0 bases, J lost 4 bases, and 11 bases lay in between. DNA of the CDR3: TGCGCCAGCAGCTTGGCCGGGGGAAGTAATCAGCCCCAGCATTTT. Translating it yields CASSLAGGSNQPQHF.

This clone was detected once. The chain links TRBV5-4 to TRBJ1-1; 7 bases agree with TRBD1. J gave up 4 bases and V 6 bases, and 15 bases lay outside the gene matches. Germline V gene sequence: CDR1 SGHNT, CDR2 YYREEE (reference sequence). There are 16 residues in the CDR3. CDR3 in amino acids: CASNPGGAVWGTEAFF. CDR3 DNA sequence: TGTGCCAGCAACCCAGGGGGGGCGGTTTGGGGCACTGAAGCTTTCTTT.

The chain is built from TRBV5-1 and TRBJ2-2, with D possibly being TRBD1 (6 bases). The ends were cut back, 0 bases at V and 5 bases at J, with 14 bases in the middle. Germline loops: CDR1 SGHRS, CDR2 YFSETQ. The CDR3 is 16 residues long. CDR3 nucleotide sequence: TGCGCCAGCAGCTTGGCCGGTCAGGGGCTAACCGGGGAGCTGTTTTTT. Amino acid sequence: CASSLAGQGLTGELFF.

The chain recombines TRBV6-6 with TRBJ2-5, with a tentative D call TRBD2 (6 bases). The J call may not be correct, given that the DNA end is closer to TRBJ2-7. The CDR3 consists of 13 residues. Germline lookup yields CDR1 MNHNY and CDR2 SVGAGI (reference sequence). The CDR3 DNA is TGTGCCAGCAAGTGGAGGGGCGGGTACGAGCAGTACTTC. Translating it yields CASKWRGGYEQYF.